This is a list of T cell receptor beta chains from one sample in a study of cytomegalovirus exposure and HLA in healthy donors. TCRdb's copy holds only in-frame clones and misses some; the assay was immunoSEQ multiplex PCR. The sample shows approximately 140,000 clones, about two thirds of them seen only once. Material: PBMCs. The receptors stem from a woman between 18 and 30 years old in good health and CMV-seronegative. Both conserved end residues are part of each CDR3. D genes are given only for firm matches. Clone size is not always given. Where it is, it says once, few, many or a class for expanded clones.

TRBV6-6,TRBD2,TRBJ2-5,.,CASMTSPLLQETQYF,TGTGCCAGCATGACTAGCCCCCTACTACAAGAGACCCAGTACTTC
TRBV7-9,.,TRBJ1-6,.,CASSGGHINSPLHF,TGTGCCAGCAGCGGGGGACATATTAATTCACCCCTCCACTTT
TRBV19,.,TRBJ1-5,few,CASSIPQEGSTNQPQHF,TGTGCCAGTAGTATACCCCAGGAGGGGTCTACCAATCAGCCCCAGCATTTT
TRBV5-6,TRBD1,TRBJ1-5,.,CASSLGTGGGIQPQHF,TGTGCCAGCAGCTTGGGGACAGGGGGAGGGATTCAGCCCCAGCATTTT
TRBV9,TRBD1,TRBJ1-2,.,CASSVGQGIYGYTF,TGTGCCAGCAGCGTAGGACAGGGGATCTATGGCTACACCTTC
TRBV5-4,TRBD2,TRBJ2-1,.,CASSTRLAGGSYNEQFF,TGTGCCAGCAGCACCCGGCTAGCGGGGGGATCCTACAATGAGCAGTTCTTC
TRBV28,.,TRBJ2-5,.,CASRGTRETQYF,TGTGCCAGCAGGGGGACAAGAGAGACCCAGTACTTC
TRBV6-5,.,TRBJ1-1,once,CASSYGPGRAEAFF,TGTGCCAGCAGTTACGGTCCCGGGAGGGCTGAAGCTTTCTTT
TRBV7-6,.,TRBJ1-5,.,CASSVGSRRDQPQHF,TGTGCCAGCAGCGTAGGGTCTCGGCGGGATCAGCCCCAGCATTTT
TRBV6-6,TRBD2,TRBJ2-2,.,CASSLLAGRTGELFF,TGTGCCAGCAGCCTCCTAGCGGGACGGACCGGGGAGCTGTTTTTT
TRBV7-9,TRBD2,TRBJ2-3,once,CASSPPVGSGTRGTDTQYF,TGTGCCAGCAGCCCCCCCGTCGGTAGCGGGACACGTGGCACAGATACGCAGTATTTT
TRBV6-5,TRBD1,TRBJ1-1,.,CASSWDRKTTEAFF,TGTGCCAGCAGTTGGGACAGGAAAACCACTGAAGCTTTCTTT